A single sample is the source of the 25 T cell receptor beta chains below, sequenced in a study of blood T cells in healthy people across ages. A second PCR of about 7 to 12 cycles used a sample-barcoded 5' primer and a J-beta primer mix. TCRdb used MiXCR to reprocess the 5' RACE reads, holding one entry per CDR3 protein. The data show just over 1 million distinct CDR3 sequences, with 35% to 55% seen just once and about 19% held by the top ten. The source material was blood. These receptors originate from a woman aged 55-75 years in good health.

The chain employs TRBV14 and TRBJ2-4; 7 bases line up with TRBD1. V gave up 4 bases and J gave up 16 bases; unmatched junction bases: 10. Germline V lookup: CDR1 SGHDN, CDR2 FVKESK. This CDR3 has 12 residues. The CDR3 spells CASSPGGSEHYF. The CDR3 nucleotides read TGTGCCAGCAGCCCAGGGGGATCGGAGCATTACTTC.

A note on this clonotype: Being one base from a much bigger clone, this may be a read error. This chain joins TRBV5-1 and TRBJ2-5; D not resolved. In germline, CDR1 is SGHRS, CDR2 YFSETQ. Trimming removed 3 bases from V and 11 bases from J, with 17 bases in between. The CDR3 runs 13 residues. The CDR3 coding sequence is TGCGCCAGCAGCTGGGGTCAGACTCGTGAGCAGTACTTC. It encodes CASSWGQTREQYF.

For the CDR3, the DNA is TGTGCCAGCTCACCTGGGGCCGTGAATGAGCAGTTCTTC. It translates to CASSPGAVNEQFF. J is TRBJ2-1 and V is TRBV18, with D possibly matching TRBD1 (5 bases). V gave up 3 bases and J gave up 7 bases, with 10 bases separating them. The CDR3 is 13 amino acids. Germline values: CDR1 KGHSH, CDR2 LQKENI.

This clonotype was seen more than once but under ten times. V usage is TRBV10-3 and J usage is TRBJ2-7; TRBD1 might be the D (5 bases). Germline CDR1 ENHRY, CDR2 SYGVKD. This CDR3 region has 12 residues. V was cut by 8 bases and J by 0 bases, with 8 bases left in between. The DNA of the CDR3 is TGTGCCATCGACAGCCACTCCTACGAGCAGTACTTC. Translating gives CAIDSHSYEQYF.

This clonotype was observed at least ten times. This may be a read error: a much more frequent sequence differs by one nucleotide. This chain joins TRBV29-1 and TRBJ2-1; a weak D match, TRBD2 (5 bases). CDR3 length: 11 amino acids. Looked up from germline, CDR1 is SQVTM and CDR2 is ANQGSEA. Trimming shortened V by 7 bases and J by 3 bases, and 7 bases separated the two germline ends. DNA of the CDR3: TGCAGCGGTGGGAGCTACAATGAGCAGTTCTTC. It specifies CSGGSYNEQFF.

The rearrangement joins TRBV20-1 to TRBJ2-2; D possibly corresponds to TRBD2 (6 bases). CDR3 size: 13 residues. The V gene's germline CDR1 is DFQATT and CDR2 SNEGSKA (reference sequence). The ends were cut back, 6 bases at V and 4 bases at J, with 12 bases in the middle. CDR3 residues: CSARDFSTGELFF. The CDR3 nucleotides are TGCAGTGCCCGGGACTTTTCCACCGGGGAGCTGTTTTTT.

Comments on this clonotype: At one of its ends the junction is not consistent with the germline gene, which may arise from a read error. The chain uses TRBV4-1 and TRBJ2-7; D possibly corresponds to TRBD2 (7 bases). The CDR3 totals 15 residues. CDR1 and CDR2 (germline): MGHRA, YSYEKL. CDR3 sequence: CASNQGGALLGEQYF. CDR3 DNA: TGCGCCAGCAACCAAGGGGGGGCCCTATTGGGGGAGCAGTACTTC.

The sample holds one count of this clonotype. The gene calls are TRBV9 and TRBJ2-5; possible D gene TRBD2, 6 bases. This CDR3 comprises 14 residues. Germline assignment: CDR1 SGDLS and CDR2 YYNGEE. V was pared by 3 bases and J by 5 bases, with 14 bases between. The CDR3 spells CASSGVGSRETQYF. CDR3 nucleotide sequence: TGTGCCAGCAGCGGGGTCGGGAGTAGGGAGACCCAGTACTTC.

In its sample, this clonotype was seen a few times. This chain joins TRBV13 and TRBJ2-7; D remains unclear. The CDR3 totals 18 residues. CDR1 is PRHDT, CDR2 FYEKMQ, per germline (reference sequence). V was clipped by 2 bases and J by 2 bases, with 22 bases between them. The CDR3, as DNA: TGTGCCAGCAGCTTACGCCCTCCCTCCGGGTCCAAGCCCTACGAGCAGTACTTC. As protein: CASSLRPPSGSKPYEQYF.

This clonotype showed up just a few times. The chain is built from TRBV7-2 and TRBJ2-1, with 16 bases that match TRBD2. The trim removed 4 bases at V and 5 bases at J, leaving 5 bases unmatched. The CDR3 extends over 17 amino acids. Per germline, CDR1 SGHTA and CDR2 FQGNSA. CDR3 sequence reads: CASSSTGLAGGDNEQFF. CDR3 bases: TGTGCCAGCAGCTCTACGGGACTAGCGGGAGGGGACAATGAGCAGTTCTTC.

The rearrangement uses TRBV11-3 and TRBJ2-1; D unresolved. There are 16 residues in the CDR3. The V gene lost 2 bases and the J gene lost 6 bases, with 17 bases spanning the gap. Looked up from germline, CDR1 is SGHNT and CDR2 is YENEEA. Here the CDR3 reads CASSLKVPDSSNEQFF. DNA for the CDR3: TGTGCCAGCAGCTTAAAGGTTCCGGATAGCTCCAATGAGCAGTTCTTC.

The chain links TRBV6-5 to TRBJ2-7, with D possibly called TRBD1 or TRBD2 (5 bases each). The CDR3 covers 14 residues. Germline CDR1 reads MNHEY; CDR2 reads SVGAGI. Trimming shortened V by 5 bases and J by 3 bases, and 14 bases separated the two germline ends. CDR3 region: CASSPPGRHYEQYF. The CDR3 coding sequence is TGTGCCAGCAGTCCCCCGGGACGGCACTACGAGCAGTACTTC.

This clonotype was observed a handful of times. The J gene is TRBJ2-7, the V gene TRBV28; TRBD1 matches 8 bases. In germline, CDR1 is MDHEN, CDR2 SYDVKM. Trimming at V came to 10 bases and at J to 3 bases, leaving 5 bases not matched to a gene. The CDR3 sequence is 12 residues long. CDR3: CATTGQGYEQYF. CDR3 coding DNA: TGTGCCACCACAGGACAGGGCTACGAGCAGTACTTC.

CDR3 bases: TGCAGTGCTAGAGATCCTAGCCTACTAGCGCGAGAGACCCAGTACTTC. The encoded protein is CSARDPSLLARETQYF. The chain recombines TRBV20-1 with TRBJ2-5, with 7 bases that match TRBD2. CDR3 size: 16 residues. Trimming at V came to 0 bases and at J to 4 bases, leaving 11 bases not matched to a gene. CDR1 is DFQATT, CDR2 SNEGSKA, per germline (reference sequence).

This chain joins TRBV20-1 and TRBJ2-3; 8 bases map to TRBD2. Germline CDR1 reads DFQATT; CDR2 reads SNEGSKA (reference sequence). J lost 3 bases, V lost 1 base, and 6 bases had no gene match. There are 15 residues in the CDR3. The CDR3 region is CSARGASGSTDTQYF. CDR3 nucleotide sequence: TGCAGTGCTAGAGGGGCTAGCGGGTCGACAGATACGCAGTATTTT.

A word on this clonotype: A read error may explain this, as a much larger clone is one base away. This rearrangement joins TRBV7-3 to TRBJ2-1; TRBD2 aligns across 12 bases. The CDR3 extends over 17 amino acids. Germline V gene lookup returns CDR1 SGHTA and CDR2 FQGTGA. This CDR3 reads CTSSPGTSGRSYNEQFF. The CDR3 coding sequence is TGTACCAGCAGCCCGGGCACTAGCGGGAGGTCCTACAATGAGCAGTTCTTC.

This sequence joins TRBV7-6 and TRBJ2-7, with no clear D. Trimming took 4 bases from V and 4 from J, leaving 23 bases between them. The CDR3 runs to 17 residues. The germline CDR1 and CDR2 sequences are SGHVS and FNYEAQ. Here the CDR3 reads CASSSPLKQDRVYEQYF. In DNA, the CDR3 is TGTGCCAGCAGCTCTCCCCTTAAGCAGGACCGCGTGTACGAGCAGTACTTC.

This chain uses TRBV28 with TRBJ1-2, with 9 bases matching TRBD1. The CDR3 consists of 15 residues. Germline CDR1 is MDHEN and CDR2 is SYDVKM. The V segment lost 6 bases and the J segment 4 bases; nucleotides outside the gene matches: 9. CDR3 region: CASSSTGTGSYGYTF. The CDR3 region has the DNA TGTGCCAGCAGCTCGACGGGGACAGGGAGCTATGGCTACACCTTC.

This sequence joins TRBV9 and TRBJ1-2; no firm D call. The V and J ends lost 0 bases and 7 bases respectively, with 13 bases between them. The germline gives CDR1 SGDLS, CDR2 YYNGEE. This CDR3 contains 14 residues. DNA for the CDR3: TGTGCCAGCAGCGTAGGGGAAGGTTTCTTTGGCTACACCTTC. Its translation is CASSVGEGFFGYTF.

Concerning this clonotype itself: One junction end disagrees with the germline gene, perhaps due to a read error. V usage is TRBV15 and J usage is TRBJ2-3; D not certain. Germline V gene sequence: CDR1 LNHNV, CDR2 YYDKDF (reference sequence). The length of the CDR3 is 14 residues. CDR3: CVTSGQDHTDTQYF. The CDR3 DNA reads as TGTGTCACCAGTGGCCAGGACCACACAGATACGCAGTATTTT.

This clonotype came up a few times. The V and J genes are TRBV20-1 and TRBJ2-7; 12 bases agree with TRBD2. The CDR3 has 14 residues. Germline V gene data show CDR1 as DFQATT and CDR2 as SNEGSKA (reference sequence). Trimming at V came to 6 bases and at J to 5 bases, leaving 8 bases not matched to a gene. DNA of the CDR3: TGCAGTGCCAACGTCCGACTAGCGGGAGACGAGCAGTACTTC. Protein: CSANVRLAGDEQYF.

This chain links TRBV6-6 with TRBJ2-1; possible D gene TRBD2, 5 bases. V lost 0 bases to trimming and J lost 0 bases, with 9 bases between them. Germline V gene sequence: CDR1 MNHNY, CDR2 SVGAGI (reference sequence). The CDR3 covers 16 residues. The CDR3: CASSYSGSASYNEQFF. The CDR3 nucleotides are TGTGCCAGCAGTTACTCTGGGAGCGCCTCCTACAATGAGCAGTTCTTC.

This clonotype has a handful of counts. The chain's CDR3 is CSATRDRGSDTQYF. CDR3 in DNA: TGCAGTGCTACACGGGACAGGGGATCTGATACGCAGTATTTT. The gene calls are TRBV20-1 and TRBJ2-3; TRBD1 agrees at 10 bases. The CDR3 loop spans 14 amino acids. J lost 6 bases, V lost 4 bases, and 7 bases had no gene match. Germline loops: CDR1 DFQATT, CDR2 SNEGSKA (reference sequence).

In regard to this clonotype: A read error may explain this, as a much larger clone is one base away. V usage is TRBV10-2 and J usage is TRBJ2-3; 10 bases align to TRBD2. With V trimmed by 5 bases and J by 2 bases, 4 bases remained unmatched. Germline CDR1 and CDR2: WSHSY and SAAADI. The CDR3 is made up of 15 amino acids. CDR3 nucleotide sequence: TGCGCCAGCAGTTGGACTAGCGGAGTCACAGATACGCAGTATTTT. Translating it yields CASSWTSGVTDTQYF.

The chain combines TRBV4-1 with TRBJ1-5; D is unresolved. Trimming cost V 7 bases and J 7 bases, with 20 bases left between them. The CDR3 runs 15 residues. The germline V gene encodes CDR1 MGHRA and CDR2 YSYEKL. Here the CDR3 reads CASKHPDLAGQPQHF. The CDR3 DNA sequence: TGCGCCAGCAAACACCCGGACTTGGCGGGACAGCCCCAGCATTTT.